This record concerns one TCR beta chain sequence. Antigen unknown. Since a far larger clone is one base different, this is likely a read error. This CDR3 has 17 residues. This entry belongs to a study of T cells in localized non-small cell lung cancer. General study findings and limits: Of the tissues analyzed, uninvolved adjacent lung showed maximal T cell clonality, greater than tumor. Sequencing was limited to one tumor region, leaving the possibility of heterogeneity open. Prolonged overall survival went with higher T cell density in the blood. When the top 100 tumor clones were examined, a median about 60 of them also appeared in the adjacent lung, which was paired and uninvolved.

Sequenced by immunoSEQ multiplex PCR; TCRdb stores in-frame clones only, minus some. Seen here are 53,000 or so clones, approximately 88% observed once, and the top ten hold about 18%. The chain carries TRBV1 and TRBJ2-5; TRBD2 is taken as the D call from the table, unchecked against the DNA. TRBV1 is designated a pseudogene. This TCR was recovered from a man aged 40-75 years with stage III lung adenocarcinoma. The material sequenced was peripheral blood mononuclear cells, taken before any cancer treatment. CDR3 bases: TGCACCAGCAGCCAAGATGGAAGGCCTTCCCGGGTAGAGACCCAGTACTTC. It translates to CTSSQDGRPSRVETQYF.